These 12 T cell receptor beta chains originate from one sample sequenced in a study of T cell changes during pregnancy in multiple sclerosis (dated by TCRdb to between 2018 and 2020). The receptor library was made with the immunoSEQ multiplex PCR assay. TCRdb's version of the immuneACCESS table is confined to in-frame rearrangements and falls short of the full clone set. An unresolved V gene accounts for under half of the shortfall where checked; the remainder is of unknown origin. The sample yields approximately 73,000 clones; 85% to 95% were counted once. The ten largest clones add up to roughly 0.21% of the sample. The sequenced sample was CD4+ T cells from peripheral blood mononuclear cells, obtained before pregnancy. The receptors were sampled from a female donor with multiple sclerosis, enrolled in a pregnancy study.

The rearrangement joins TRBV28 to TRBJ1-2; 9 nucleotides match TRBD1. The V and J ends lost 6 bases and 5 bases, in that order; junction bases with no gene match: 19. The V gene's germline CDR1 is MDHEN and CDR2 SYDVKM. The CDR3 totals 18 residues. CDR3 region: CASSHRAPGQGQRYGYTF. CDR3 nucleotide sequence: TGTGCCAGCAGCCACCGTGCCCCGGGACAGGGACAACGATATGGCTACACCTTC.

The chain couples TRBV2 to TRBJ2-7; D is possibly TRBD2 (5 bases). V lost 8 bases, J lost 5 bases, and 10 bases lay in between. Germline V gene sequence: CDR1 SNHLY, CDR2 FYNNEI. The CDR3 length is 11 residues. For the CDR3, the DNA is TGTGCCAGCGCTACTAGGAACGAGCAGTACTTC. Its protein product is CASATRNEQYF. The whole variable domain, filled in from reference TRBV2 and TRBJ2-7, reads EPEVTQTPSHQVTQMGQEVILRCVPISNHLYFYWYRQILGQKVEFLVSFYNNEISEKSEIFDDQFSVERPDGSNFTLKIRSTKLEDSAMYFCASATRNEQYFGPGTRLTVT.

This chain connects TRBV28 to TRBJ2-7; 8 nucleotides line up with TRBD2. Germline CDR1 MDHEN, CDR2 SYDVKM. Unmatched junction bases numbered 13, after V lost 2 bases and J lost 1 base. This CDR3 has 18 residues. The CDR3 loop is CASSLATSGWLGSYEQYF. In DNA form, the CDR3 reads TGTGCCAGCAGTTTAGCTACTAGCGGTTGGTTAGGGTCCTACGAGCAGTACTTC.

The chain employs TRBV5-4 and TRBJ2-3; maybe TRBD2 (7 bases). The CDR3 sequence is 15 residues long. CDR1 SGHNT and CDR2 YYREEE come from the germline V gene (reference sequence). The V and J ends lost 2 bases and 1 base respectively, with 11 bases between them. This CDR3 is CASSFRRGRTDTQYF. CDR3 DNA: TGTGCCAGCAGCTTCCGGCGGGGGCGCACAGATACGCAGTATTTT.

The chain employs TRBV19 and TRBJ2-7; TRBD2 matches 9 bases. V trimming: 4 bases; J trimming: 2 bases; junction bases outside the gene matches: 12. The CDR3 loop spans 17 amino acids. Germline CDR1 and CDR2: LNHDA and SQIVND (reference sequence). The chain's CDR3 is CASSTLSRSGGPYEQYF. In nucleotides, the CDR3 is TGTGCCAGTAGTACGCTCAGTCGGAGCGGGGGGCCCTACGAGCAGTACTTC.

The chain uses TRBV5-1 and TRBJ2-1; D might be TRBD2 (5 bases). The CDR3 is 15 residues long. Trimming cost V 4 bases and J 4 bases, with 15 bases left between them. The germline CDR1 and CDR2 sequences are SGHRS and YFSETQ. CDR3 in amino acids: CASSRPRTEYNEQFF. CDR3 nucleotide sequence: TGCGCCAGCAGCCGACCTCGGACTGAATACAATGAGCAGTTCTTC.

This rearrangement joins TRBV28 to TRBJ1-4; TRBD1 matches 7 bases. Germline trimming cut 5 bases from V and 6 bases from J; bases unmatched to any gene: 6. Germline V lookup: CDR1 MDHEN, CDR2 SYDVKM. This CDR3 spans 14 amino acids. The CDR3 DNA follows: TGTGCCAGCAGTCAAGGCAGGGGGTATGAAAAACTGTTTTTT. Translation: CASSQGRGYEKLFF. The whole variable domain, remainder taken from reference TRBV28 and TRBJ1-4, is DVKVTQSSRYLVKRTGEKVFLECVQDMDHENMFWYRQDPGLGLRLIYFSYDVKMKEKGDIPEGYSVSREKKERFSLILESASTNQTSMYLCASSQGRGYEKLFFGSGTQLSVL.

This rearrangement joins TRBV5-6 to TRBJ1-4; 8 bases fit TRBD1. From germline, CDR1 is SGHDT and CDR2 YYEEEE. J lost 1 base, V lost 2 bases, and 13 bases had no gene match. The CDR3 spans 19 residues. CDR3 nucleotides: TGTGCCAGCAGCTTAAGAAGGACAGGGCCCCAACTAACTAATGAAAAACTGTTTTTT. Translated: CASSLRRTGPQLTNEKLFF.

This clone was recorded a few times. The CDR3 is CAWSVWQGGSTEAFF. The CDR3 DNA sequence: TGTGCCTGGAGTGTGTGGCAGGGGGGATCCACTGAAGCTTTCTTT. The chain uses TRBV30 and TRBJ1-1; 7 nucleotides line up with TRBD1. This CDR3 is built from 15 residues. V lost 0 bases to trimming and J lost 4 bases; unmatched junction nucleotides: 8. Germline lookup yields CDR1 GTSNPN and CDR2 SVGIG (reference sequence).

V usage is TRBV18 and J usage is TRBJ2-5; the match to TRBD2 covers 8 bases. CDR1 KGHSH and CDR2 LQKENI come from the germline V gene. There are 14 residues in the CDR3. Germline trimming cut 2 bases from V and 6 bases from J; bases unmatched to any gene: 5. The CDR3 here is CASSPSGGFQTQYF. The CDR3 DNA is TGTGCCAGCTCACCAAGCGGGGGCTTTCAGACCCAGTACTTC.

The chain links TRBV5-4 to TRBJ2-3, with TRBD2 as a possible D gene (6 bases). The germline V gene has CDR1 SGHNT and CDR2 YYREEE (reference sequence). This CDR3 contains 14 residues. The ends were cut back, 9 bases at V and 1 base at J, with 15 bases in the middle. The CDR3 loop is CATSGGGRTDTQYF. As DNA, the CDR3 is TGTGCCACCTCTGGGGGAGGACGCACAGATACGCAGTATTTT. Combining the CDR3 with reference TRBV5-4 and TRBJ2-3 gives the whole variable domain ETGVTQSPTHLIKTRGQQVTLRCSSQSGHNTVSWYQQALGQGPQFIFQYYREEENGRGNFPPRFSGLQFPNYSSELNVNALELDDSALYLCATSGGGRTDTQYFGPGTRLTVL.

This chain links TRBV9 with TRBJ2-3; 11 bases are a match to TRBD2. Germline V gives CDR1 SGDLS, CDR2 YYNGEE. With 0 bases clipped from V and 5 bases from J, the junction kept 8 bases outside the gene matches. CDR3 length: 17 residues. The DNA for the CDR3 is TGTGCCAGCAGCGTAGGAGGTAGCGGGGGGGCCATAGATACGCAGTATTTT. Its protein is CASSVGGSGGAIDTQYF.